What follows are 23 T cell receptor beta chains derived from one specimen sequenced in a study of neoadjuvant anti-PD-1 for oral cavity cancer. Time point meaning: after neoadjuvant nivolumab, at surgical resection. TCRdb's copy holds only in-frame clones and misses some; the assay was immunoSEQ multiplex PCR. The sample records 8,500 to 9,500 clones, 70% to 80% being singletons. The starting material was PBMCs, obtained after nivolumab (anti-PD-1) treatment. These TCRs come from a person aged 35-79 years with oral cavity squamous cell carcinoma.

This chain uses TRBV11-2 with TRBJ2-1; the D is unclear. Germline V CDR1 and CDR2: SGHAT, FQNNGV. The CDR3 consists of 15 residues. Deletions cut 1 base from V and 9 bases from J, with 16 bases between. The CDR3: CASSLVRPPFGEQFF. The DNA for the CDR3 is TGTGCCAGCAGCTTAGTTAGGCCGCCTTTTGGTGAGCAGTTCTTC.

The chain links TRBV29-1 to TRBJ1-2, with D possibly TRBD1 on 5 matching bases. Deletions cut 5 bases from V and 1 base from J, with 14 bases between. The CDR3 extends over 14 amino acids. Germline V gene sequence: CDR1 SQVTM, CDR2 ANQGSEA. CDR3 sequence: CSVPDRAVNYGYTF. The CDR3 region has the DNA TGCAGCGTTCCCGACAGAGCTGTTAACTATGGCTACACCTTC.

This clone was picked up a small number of times. V and J are TRBV4-2 and TRBJ1-6, with 8 bases matching TRBD1. This CDR3 has 16 amino acids. The germline gives CDR1 LGHNA, CDR2 YNFKEQ. V was clipped by 0 bases and J by 10 bases; unmatched bases: 8. In DNA, the CDR3 is TGTGCCAGCAGCCAAGACGCCGGGACAGGACACTCACCCCTCCACTTT. Its translation: CASSQDAGTGHSPLHF.

The chain couples TRBV27 to TRBJ1-4, with D unclear. The germline V and J ends were trimmed by 3 bases and 8 bases, with 16 bases remaining between them. There are 15 residues in the CDR3. Germline CDR1 is MNHEY and CDR2 is SMNVEV (reference sequence). The CDR3 spells CASSFRRARGEKLFF. The CDR3, as DNA: TGTGCCAGCAGTTTCAGGAGGGCGCGAGGGGAAAAACTGTTTTTT.

The CDR3 region has the DNA TGTGCCAGCAGTTTATTCCGGGGGGGCTCAAATGAAAAACTGTTTTTT. This encodes CASSLFRGGSNEKLFF. The V gene is TRBV28, the J gene TRBJ1-4; maybe TRBD1 (6 bases). The ends were cut back, 1 base at V and 5 bases at J, with 14 bases in the middle. Germline CDR1 and CDR2: MDHEN and SYDVKM. The CDR3 loop spans 16 amino acids.

The CDR3, as DNA: TGTGCCAGCGGTATCGGCGCCGGGCTCGACGAGCAGTACTTC. Its translation is CASGIGAGLDEQYF. The chain carries TRBV28 and TRBJ2-7; no definite D call. The CDR3 has 14 amino acids. Germline V gene data show CDR1 as MDHEN and CDR2 as SYDVKM. Trimming stripped 8 bases from V and 5 bases from J, with 19 bases between.

This rearrangement joins TRBV5-4 to TRBJ2-5, with D hard to call. This CDR3 has 13 amino acids. V shed 1 base and J shed 4 bases, with 8 bases lying between them. Per germline, CDR1 SGHNT and CDR2 YYREEE (reference sequence). CDR3 loop: CASSLRHSETQYF. CDR3 nucleotides: TGTGCCAGCAGCTTGCGGCACTCAGAGACCCAGTACTTC.

The chain combines TRBV6-1 with TRBJ2-7, with TRBD2 identical over 7 bases. The CDR3 runs 13 residues. Losses at the gene ends were 7 bases for V and 4 bases for J; bases not matched to a gene: 7. Germline V gene sequence: CDR1 MNHNS, CDR2 SASEGT. DNA for the CDR3: TGTGCCAGCACGCGGGGGTTTAATTACGAGCAGTACTTC. It yields the protein CASTRGFNYEQYF.

CDR3 residues: CASSPPTGGAGNEQFF. CDR3 DNA sequence: TGTGCCAGCAGCCCCCCGACAGGGGGCGCGGGGAATGAGCAGTTCTTC. This chain links TRBV13 with TRBJ2-1, with 10 bases matching TRBD1. The CDR3 length is 16 residues. V lost 5 bases and J lost 7; bases outside the gene matches: 11. CDR1 PRHDT and CDR2 FYEKMQ come from the germline V gene (reference sequence).

The chain has TRBV19 and TRBJ2-3, with 10 bases identical to TRBD2. Trimming removed 7 bases from V and 0 bases from J; junction bases left unmatched: 4. This CDR3 spans 15 amino acids. From germline, CDR1 is LNHDA and CDR2 SQIVND (reference sequence). The CDR3 sequence: CASTPTSGSTDTQYF. The CDR3 nucleotides are TGTGCCAGTACCCCGACTAGCGGGAGCACAGATACGCAGTATTTT.

This clone was counted only a few times. The chain carries TRBV6-5 and TRBJ1-2; D might be TRBD1 (6 bases). V shed 7 bases and J shed 1 base, with 13 bases lying between them. This CDR3 is 14 amino acids long. Per the germline V gene, CDR1 is MNHEY and CDR2 is SVGAGI. CDR3 sequence reads: CASNPQGLNYGYTF. The CDR3 DNA is TGTGCCAGCAACCCACAGGGTCTTAACTATGGCTACACCTTC.

This chain joins TRBV19 and TRBJ2-2; 8 bases map to TRBD1. Germline V gene data show CDR1 as LNHDA and CDR2 as SQIVND (reference sequence). The trim removed 3 bases at V and 3 bases at J, leaving 6 bases unmatched. The CDR3 covers 16 residues. CDR3 nucleotides: TGTGCCAGTAGTATGGGACAGGTGGGGGACACCGGGGAGCTGTTTTTT. Its protein is CASSMGQVGDTGELFF.

The V and J genes are TRBV2 and TRBJ2-5; 7 bases are a match to TRBD1. This CDR3 is built from 15 residues. The J segment lost 1 base and the V segment lost 6 bases, leaving 8 bases of the junction unmatched. The germline gives CDR1 SNHLY, CDR2 FYNNEI. Written as DNA, the CDR3 is TGTGCCAGCAGCGGGTCCGGGACAGCCCAAGAGACCCAGTACTTC. Translated, it gives CASSGSGTAQETQYF.

The chain recombines TRBV5-1 with TRBJ2-1; D assignment may be TRBD1 or TRBD2 (5 bases each). The V and J ends lost 6 bases and 0 bases respectively, with 13 bases between them. Germline V gene sequence: CDR1 SGHRS, CDR2 YFSETQ. CDR3 length equals 15 residues. The CDR3 nucleotides are TGCGCCAGCACCGCCGGGACGTACTCCTACAATGAGCAGTTCTTC. It encodes CASTAGTYSYNEQFF. The complete variable domain, with remaining parts taken from reference TRBV5-1 and TRBJ2-1, reads KAGVTQTPRYLIKTRGQQVTLSCSPISGHRSVSWYQQTPGQGLQFLFEYFSETQRNKGNFPGRFSGRQFSNSRSEMNVSTLELGDSALYLCASTAGTYSYNEQFFGPGTRLTVL.

The genes are TRBV4-2 and TRBJ2-7; 7 nucleotides line up with TRBD1. Germline assignment: CDR1 LGHNA and CDR2 YNFKEQ. With V trimmed by 0 bases and J by 5 bases, 4 bases remained unmatched. CDR3 length: 14 amino acids. CDR3 in amino acids: CASSQDPTGDEQYF. As DNA, the CDR3 is TGTGCCAGCAGCCAAGATCCCACAGGGGACGAGCAGTACTTC.

The V call is TRBV2, the J call TRBJ2-3, with TRBD2 matching 8 bases. This CDR3 region has 18 residues. Germline V gene sequence: CDR1 SNHLY, CDR2 FYNNEI. V dropped 3 bases and J dropped 2; count of bases not matched to a gene: 13. The CDR3 sequence: CASSDTPGGSGTTDTQYF. The CDR3 DNA is TGTGCCAGCAGTGATACCCCCGGGGGTAGCGGGACCACAGATACGCAGTATTTT.

This clone was counted once. V gene TRBV2 combines with J gene TRBJ1-1; 11 bases fit TRBD1. Germline CDR1 reads SNHLY; CDR2 reads FYNNEI. The CDR3 is 17 residues long. The J segment lost 0 bases and the V segment lost 1 base, leaving 4 bases of the junction unmatched. The CDR3 loop reads CASSEGTGGGMNTEAFF. CDR3 nucleotides: TGTGCCAGCAGTGAAGGGACAGGGGGCGGAATGAACACTGAAGCTTTCTTT. Complete variable domain (other parts from reference TRBV2 and TRBJ1-1): EPEVTQTPSHQVTQMGQEVILRCVPISNHLYFYWYRQILGQKVEFLVSFYNNEISEKSEIFDDQFSVERPDGSNFTLKIRSTKLEDSAMYFCASSEGTGGGMNTEAFFGQGTRLTVV.

V gene TRBV28 combines with J gene TRBJ2-7, with D unclear. There are 14 residues in the CDR3. Germline loops: CDR1 MDHEN, CDR2 SYDVKM. Trimming cost V 6 bases and J 5 bases, with 17 bases left between them. The CDR3 sequence: CASSTRPVSHEQYF. DNA for the CDR3: TGTGCCAGCAGCACCCGGCCAGTTAGCCACGAGCAGTACTTC.

V and J are TRBV5-1 and TRBJ2-7; D ambiguous. Germline CDR1 SGHRS, CDR2 YFSETQ. This CDR3 has 17 amino acids. The V end was cut by 0 bases, the J end by 3 bases, with 19 bases between. This CDR3 reads CASSLEPLSEVHYEQYF. CDR3 DNA: TGCGCCAGCAGCTTGGAGCCTCTAAGTGAGGTCCACTACGAGCAGTACTTC.

The chain links TRBV28 to TRBJ1-6, with TRBD1 identical over 11 bases. J lost 9 bases, V lost 1 base, and 2 bases had no gene match. Germline CDR1 MDHEN, CDR2 SYDVKM. The CDR3 contains 15 residues. CDR3 bases: TGTGCCAGCAGTTTATTCGGACAGGGGGCTTCACCCCTCCACTTT. Protein: CASSLFGQGASPLHF.

The chain is built from TRBV10-3 and TRBJ1-2, with 8 positions matching TRBD1. The germline CDR1 and CDR2 sequences are ENHRY and SYGVKD. This CDR3 contains 13 residues. V lost 8 bases and J lost 5; bases outside the gene matches: 7. The CDR3 DNA sequence: TGTGCCATCGGCGAGGACAGGGATTATGGCTACACCTTC. Amino acid sequence: CAIGEDRDYGYTF.

This clone has a handful of counts. The V gene is TRBV5-1, the J gene TRBJ1-6; 9 bases align to TRBD1. V trimming: 4 bases; J trimming: 10 bases; junction bases outside the gene matches: 9. Germline CDR1 SGHRS, CDR2 YFSETQ. CDR3 length equals 15 residues. CDR3 residues: CASSRWTGELSPLHF. The CDR3 DNA sequence: TGCGCCAGCAGCCGATGGACAGGGGAATTGTCACCCCTCCACTTT.

V usage is TRBV5-6 and J usage is TRBJ1-6, with a weak D call TRBD1 (5 bases). Trimming removed 4 bases from V and 6 bases from J, with 20 bases in between. The CDR3 extends over 17 amino acids. Germline-derived CDR1 and CDR2 are SGHDT and YYEEEE. Written as DNA, the CDR3 is TGTGCCAGCAGCACAACCGGTCAGGGAGACTTTAATTCACCCCTCCACTTT. This sequence encodes CASSTTGQGDFNSPLHF.